This T cell receptor beta chain originates from a study of beta chain features in type 1 diabetes. Study-level information: Patients and healthy donors were similar in age, gender and cell yields. Study findings and constraints: Sequencing the cDNA could make cells with high TCR expression show up more than they should.

By way of CD45RO/CCR7/CD25/CD127/CD95/CD27, the CD4+ regulatory, stem cell-like memory, central memory and naive cells were sorted. Points on this clone: What it binds is unknown.

Per the germline V gene, CDR1 is ENHRY and CDR2 is SYGVKD. This CDR3 has 17 amino acids. The ends were cut back, 2 bases at V and 7 bases at J, with 20 bases in the middle. Of the isolated RNA, all was reverse transcribed, and so the sequenced material was expressed TCRB transcripts. The table came from immunoSEQ multiplex PCR; TCRdb's copy has only in-frame clones and leaves some out. The repertoire consists of 150,000 or so clones, with around 51% occurring once and the leading ten covering around 0.42%. The chain is built from TRBV10-3 and TRBJ2-2, with D tentatively TRBD1 (6 bases). The clonotype comes from a man between 18 and 29 years old in good health. The sample was Tregs from blood. The CDR3 loop reads CAISEGHWGPGVGELFF. The CDR3 nucleotides read TGTGCCATCAGTGAGGGACACTGGGGGCCAGGGGTCGGGGAGCTGTTTTTT.